The 19 T cell receptor beta chains in this list originate from one sample, sequenced in a study of early T cells in non-severe SARS-CoV-2 infection. Each CDR3 protein gets one entry after TCRdb re-called the 5' RACE reads with MiXCR. The table lists about 94,000 distinct CDR3 sequences, around 14% of them singletons. Material: whole blood. The receptor source for this set is an adult who was a healthcare worker with PCR-confirmed SARS-CoV-2 infection or an uninfected control (not recorded which).

The V and J genes are TRBV20-1 and TRBJ2-3; no clear D gene. From germline, CDR1 is DFQATT and CDR2 SNEGSKA (reference sequence). V gave up 0 bases and J gave up 6 bases, with 4 bases separating them. This CDR3 has 11 amino acids. This chain's CDR3 is CSAREWDTQYF. CDR3 DNA: TGCAGTGCTAGAGAATGGGATACGCAGTATTTT.

The chain recombines TRBV2 with TRBJ2-3; D may be TRBD2 (5 bases). The CDR3 has 13 residues. Germline CDR1 reads SNHLY; CDR2 reads FYNNEI. Between the trimmed V and J ends, which lost 6 bases and 13 bases, there was a span of 20 bases. CDR3 DNA: TGTGCCAGCAGCCAAACAGACGCCTCGGAGGAGTATTTT. Translating it yields CASSQTDASEEYF. Together with reference TRBV2 and TRBJ2-3, the CDR3 gives the full variable domain: EPEVTQTPSHQVTQMGQEVILRCVPISNHLYFYWYRQILGQKVEFLVSFYNNEISEKSEIFDDQFSVERPDGSNFTLKIRSTKLEDSAMYFCASSQTDASEEYFGPGTRLTVL.

This chain links TRBV3-1 with TRBJ2-2, with TRBD2 matching over 9 bases. The CDR3 length is 18 residues. Germline V CDR1 and CDR2: LGHDT, YNNKEL (reference sequence). The ends lost 2 bases at V and 3 bases at J; junction bases unmatched: 10. The DNA of the CDR3 is TGTGCCAGCAGCCAACCGCTTGGCGGGGGGGCCGACACCGGGGAGCTGTTTTTT. Amino acids: CASSQPLGGGADTGELFF.

The gene calls are TRBV12-3 or TRBV12-4 and TRBJ1-1; tentative D call: TRBD1 (5 bases). V was pared by 7 bases and J by 6 bases, with 12 bases between. CDR3 length: 12 amino acids. CDR3 in DNA: TGTGCCAGCACCGACAGATCCCCTGAAGCTTTCTTT. Translating it yields CASTDRSPEAFF.

This clonotype was found many times. The CDR3: CASSPYDRAGSPLHF. DNA of the CDR3: TGTGCCAGCAGCCCCTATGACAGGGCAGGGTCACCCCTCCACTTT. The chain uses TRBV5-6 and TRBJ1-6, with TRBD1 identical over 7 bases. The germline V gene has CDR1 SGHDT and CDR2 YYEEEE. The CDR3 has 15 amino acids. V was clipped by 4 bases and J by 10 bases; unmatched bases: 11.

CDR3 region: CATKRDSTEAFF. The CDR3 nucleotides are TGTGCCACCAAGAGGGACAGCACTGAAGCTTTCTTT. The rearrangement links TRBV28 to TRBJ1-1, with 7 bases identical to TRBD1. V trimming: 10 bases; J trimming: 4 bases; junction bases outside the gene matches: 6. The CDR3 extends over 12 amino acids. CDR1 is MDHEN and CDR2 is SYDVKM in the germline V gene.

The rearrangement joins TRBV4-1 to TRBJ2-1; 10 bases map to TRBD2. The length of the CDR3 is 17 residues. V lost 6 bases to trimming and J lost 0 bases; unmatched junction nucleotides: 8. The germline V gene has CDR1 MGHRA and CDR2 YSYEKL. The CDR3 bases are TGCGCCAGCAGTCCTACACTAGCGGGGACCTCCTACAATGAGCAGTTCTTC. Its protein product is CASSPTLAGTSYNEQFF.

The chain couples TRBV6-5 to TRBJ2-3; weak D call: TRBD2 (7 bases). V was clipped by 5 bases and J by 5 bases, with 14 bases between them. The CDR3 spans 14 residues. Germline values: CDR1 MNHEY, CDR2 SVGAGI. The CDR3 DNA is TGTGCCAGCAGTAACGGGGGGCATGGAGATACGCAGTATTTT. Encoded protein: CASSNGGHGDTQYF.

This clonotype was counted only a few times. The chain couples TRBV7-2 to TRBJ1-1; no reliable D call. CDR1 and CDR2 (germline): SGHTA, FQGNSA. CDR3 length: 13 amino acids. Trimming took off 5 bases at V and 0 bases at J, with 7 bases between the two ends. In nucleotides, the CDR3 is TGTGCCAGCAGCCGAACAGTGAACACTGAAGCTTTCTTT. Translating it yields CASSRTVNTEAFF. Variable domain in full (rest from reference TRBV7-2 and TRBJ1-1): GAGVSQSPSNKVTEKGKDVELRCDPISGHTALYWYRQSLGQGLEFLIYFQGNSAPDKSGLPSDRFSAERTGGSVSTLTIQRTQQEDSAVYLCASSRTVNTEAFFGQGTRLTVV.

The V and J genes are TRBV20-1 and TRBJ2-4; 8 bases are shared with TRBD1. Germline lookup yields CDR1 DFQATT and CDR2 SNEGSKA (reference sequence). V gave up 6 bases and J gave up 0 bases; unmatched junction bases: 7. The CDR3 has 15 amino acids. In nucleotides, the CDR3 is TGCAGTGCCCCCCAGACAGGGGTAGCCAAAAACATTCAGTACTTC. Amino acids: CSAPQTGVAKNIQYF.

This clonotype appeared many times. The chain uses TRBV5-1 and TRBJ2-3; 7 bases match TRBD2. The CDR3 has 15 amino acids. Germline values: CDR1 SGHRS, CDR2 YFSETQ. V gave up 5 bases and J gave up 0 bases; unmatched junction bases: 6. CDR3 residues: CASSRDGGSTDTQYF. For the CDR3, the DNA is TGCGCCAGCAGTCGCGACGGGGGGAGCACAGATACGCAGTATTTT. The full variable domain, with the rest looked up from reference TRBV5-1 and TRBJ2-3, is KAGVTQTPRYLIKTRGQQVTLSCSPISGHRSVSWYQQTPGQGLQFLFEYFSETQRNKGNFPGRFSGRQFSNSRSEMNVSTLELGDSALYLCASSRDGGSTDTQYFGPGTRLTVL.

This clonotype was seen more than once but under ten times. This chain connects TRBV20-1 to TRBJ2-7; tentatively, D is TRBD2 (6 bases). Trimming left V 0 bases short and J 1 base short, with 10 bases between. Looked up from germline, CDR1 is DFQATT and CDR2 is SNEGSKA (reference sequence). The CDR3 spans 14 residues. The CDR3 DNA is TGCAGTGCTAGAGACCTGCGGGGATCCTACGAGCAGTACTTC. Amino acid sequence: CSARDLRGSYEQYF.

The sample holds many counts of this clonotype. This sequence joins TRBV5-4 and TRBJ2-3; 9 bases line up with TRBD1. With V trimmed by 5 bases and J by 3 bases, 4 bases remained unmatched. The CDR3 is 14 amino acids. The germline gives CDR1 SGHNT, CDR2 YYREEE (reference sequence). This CDR3 reads CASRGQGGTDTQYF. The DNA of the CDR3 is TGTGCCAGCAGGGGACAGGGAGGGACAGATACGCAGTATTTT.

This clonotype came up many times. V and J are TRBV18 and TRBJ2-1; D call uncertain. The CDR3 has 16 residues. Trimming shortened V by 1 base and J by 3 bases, and 13 bases separated the two germline ends. The germline CDR1 and CDR2 sequences are KGHSH and LQKENI. Written as DNA, the CDR3 is TGTGCCAGCTCACCACTACCGGGCTCCGACTACAATGAGCAGTTCTTC. Amino acid sequence: CASSPLPGSDYNEQFF.

This clonotype has ten or more counts. The V gene is TRBV6-1, the J gene TRBJ2-5, with 12 bases aligning to TRBD2. Losses at the gene ends were 7 bases for V and 7 bases for J; bases not matched to a gene: 13. The CDR3 runs to 16 residues. CDR1 is MNHNS, CDR2 SASEGT, per germline. For the CDR3, the DNA is TGTGCCAGCACCCCAGCGCGGGCTAGCGGGGGGGCGACCCAGTACTTC. This codes for CASTPARASGGATQYF.

Note on this clonotype: A clone one base away is much larger, so this may be a read error. V usage is TRBV7-8 and J usage is TRBJ1-4, with 10 positions matching TRBD1. V lost 3 bases, J lost 8 bases, and 6 bases stayed unmatched. The CDR3 extends over 15 amino acids. Germline lookup yields CDR1 SGHVS and CDR2 FQNEAQ. The CDR3 region is CASSFPDRGKEKLFF. CDR3 nucleotides: TGTGCCAGCAGCTTCCCGGACAGGGGGAAGGAAAAACTGTTTTTT.

There are many counts of this clonotype. The chain is built from TRBV12-3 or TRBV12-4 and TRBJ2-5; TRBD2 matches at 7 bases. V was pared by 4 bases and J by 1 base, with 0 bases of the junction left unmatched. The CDR3 has 13 residues. The CDR3 reads CASSWTSQETQYF. The DNA for the CDR3 is TGTGCCAGCAGTTGGACTAGCCAAGAGACCCAGTACTTC.

The gene calls are TRBV27 and TRBJ2-1; D perhaps matches TRBD2 (6 bases). Germline V CDR1 and CDR2: MNHEY, SMNVEV (reference sequence). This CDR3 is 14 amino acids long. Trimming removed 6 bases at V and 6 bases at J, with 15 bases between. As DNA, the CDR3 is TGTGCCAGCAGACGGGACTGGTTAACCAATGAGCAGTTCTTC. Its translation is CASRRDWLTNEQFF.

This clonotype came up a few times. The rearrangement joins TRBV7-2 to TRBJ1-2, with D perhaps TRBD1 (6 bases). CDR1 and CDR2 from the germline V gene are SGHTA and FQGNSA. Trimming took off 5 bases at V and 4 bases at J, with 11 bases between the two ends. The CDR3 is made up of 13 amino acids. The CDR3 reads CASSETGPYGYTF. Written as DNA, the CDR3 is TGTGCCAGCAGCGAGACAGGCCCCTATGGCTACACCTTC.